The present entry profiles one T cell receptor (beta chain) with its context. The data originate from a study of shared clonotypes between healthy human individuals. Study information: For every donor, three CD4 naive, three CD4 memory, two CD8 naive and one CD8 memory plates were used.

Trimming removed 7 bases from V and 3 bases from J; junction bases left unmatched: 3. From germline, CDR1 is SEHNR and CDR2 FQNEAQ (reference sequence). This CDR3 has 12 residues. Only CD45RO-negative cells positively selected for CCR7 counted as naive CD8 cells, so terminally differentiated effector memory CD45RA+ cells were excluded. Those who donated, Caucasian adults without exception, all lived in Nashville, Tennessee. The authors loaded 200 ng DNA, some 32,000 T cell genomes, into sorted-subset replicate PCRs. Produced via immunoSEQ multiplex PCR; TCRdb's table is partial and in-frame only. The sample includes approximately 810,000 clones, 80% to 95% of them seen just once.

The chain links TRBV7-9 to TRBJ2-7; 7 bases map to TRBD1. This receptor was identified in a man aged 25 to 45 in good health. Sequenced: naive CD8+ T cells sorted from blood. As DNA, the CDR3 is TGTGCCAGCAATTACAGGGGCTACGAGCAGTACTTC. Amino acids: CASNYRGYEQYF.